Shown below are 20 T cell receptor beta chains from a single sample sequenced in a study of cytomegalovirus exposure and HLA in healthy donors. The protocol was immunoSEQ multiplex PCR, while the TCRdb copy is restricted to in-frame clones and leaves out a portion. The table records 150,000 or so clones, 70% to 90% of them present only once. Sequenced: PBMCs. The receptors come from a woman under 30 in good health and CMV-seropositive.

The chain combines TRBV9 with TRBJ2-1, with TRBD1 as a possible D gene (5 bases). Germline values: CDR1 SGDLS, CDR2 YYNGEE. Trimming removed 4 bases at V and 3 bases at J, with 17 bases between. The CDR3 is 16 residues long. The CDR3 sequence: CASSPRLEDNYNEQFF. The CDR3 DNA is TGTGCCAGCAGCCCCCGTCTAGAGGACAACTACAATGAGCAGTTCTTC.

The rearrangement uses TRBV4-1 and TRBJ2-1; 9 bases are shared with TRBD1. Germline CDR1 is MGHRA and CDR2 is YSYEKL. V was clipped by 5 bases and J by 9 bases; unmatched bases: 17. The CDR3 is 17 residues long. The CDR3, as DNA: TGCGCCAGCAGCGACAGATCACAGGGGGCAAGGGCGATTGAGCAGTTCTTC. Translation: CASSDRSQGARAIEQFF.

The chain carries TRBV5-1 and TRBJ1-3; D may be TRBD1 (6 bases). Deletions cut 0 bases from V and 4 bases from J, with 14 bases between. This CDR3 region has 16 residues. Germline CDR1 reads SGHRS; CDR2 reads YFSETQ. CDR3 amino acids: CASSLVDSTNGNTIYF. CDR3 coding DNA: TGCGCCAGCAGCTTGGTGGACAGTACTAACGGAAACACCATATATTTT.

In DNA form, the CDR3 reads TGTGCCACCAGCAGAGGCCTGACTAGCGGGGAGCAAGAGACCCAGTACTTC. This sequence encodes CATSRGLTSGEQETQYF. The chain combines TRBV15 with TRBJ2-5; 11 positions match TRBD2. Per germline, CDR1 LNHNV and CDR2 YYDKDF (reference sequence). The CDR3 has 17 amino acids. After removal of 1 base from V and 2 bases from J, the junction contained 6 bases not matched to a gene.

The chain is built from TRBV5-4 and TRBJ2-3, with D maybe TRBD2 (5 bases). Germline CDR1 SGHNT, CDR2 YYREEE (reference sequence). The ends were cut back, 4 bases at V and 0 bases at J, with 15 bases in the middle. The CDR3 sequence is 16 residues long. In DNA, the CDR3 is TGTGCCAGCAGCAACGGCGGACGGACTAGCACAGATACGCAGTATTTT. The encoded protein is CASSNGGRTSTDTQYF.

The V gene is TRBV2, the J gene TRBJ2-3, with D possibly TRBD2 on 7 matching bases. Trimming cost V 6 bases and J 4 bases, with 11 bases left between them. The germline V gene encodes CDR1 SNHLY and CDR2 FYNNEI. The CDR3 extends over 13 amino acids. The CDR3 region has the DNA TGTGCCAGCAGCGGGGGGCTGGCAGATACGCAGTATTTT. Translation: CASSGGLADTQYF.

V usage is TRBV7-9 and J usage is TRBJ2-7, with D maybe TRBD2 (5 bases). The length of the CDR3 is 12 residues. V was clipped by 6 bases and J by 5 bases, with 11 bases between them. Germline V gene sequence: CDR1 SEHNR, CDR2 FQNEAQ (reference sequence). This chain's CDR3 is CASRVEGDEQYF. The DNA of the CDR3 is TGTGCCAGCAGGGTTGAGGGCGACGAGCAGTACTTC.

This clone was observed a single time. The chain couples TRBV5-1 to TRBJ2-1, with 14 bases lining up with TRBD2. Per the germline V gene, CDR1 is SGHRS and CDR2 is YFSETQ. CDR3 size: 20 residues. Trimming cost V 3 bases and J 5 bases; bases outside gene matches: 16. CDR3 sequence: CASSSRSLRGLAGVNNEQFF. CDR3 in DNA: TGCGCCAGCAGCTCCCGTAGTCTCCGGGGACTAGCGGGAGTAAACAATGAGCAGTTCTTC.

The V call is TRBV7-2, the J call TRBJ2-1; 7 positions match TRBD2. Germline CDR1 is SGHTA and CDR2 is FQGNSA. The length of the CDR3 is 15 residues. V shed 6 bases, J shed 3 bases, and the junction held 8 bases outside the gene matches. The CDR3 DNA reads TGTGCCAGCAGTTCTACTAGCGAGGGCTACAATGAGCAGTTCTTC. Protein sequence: CASSSTSEGYNEQFF.

This chain connects TRBV5-1 to TRBJ2-5, with 9 bases fitting TRBD1. This CDR3 is 14 amino acids long. The germline V gene has CDR1 SGHRS and CDR2 YFSETQ. J gave up 4 bases and V 1 base, and 2 bases lay outside the gene matches. The CDR3 DNA is TGCGCCAGCAGCTTGCCGGGACAGGGAGAGACCCAGTACTTC. Amino acid sequence: CASSLPGQGETQYF.

This rearrangement joins TRBV11-3 to TRBJ2-4, with 8 nucleotides matching TRBD1. In germline, CDR1 is SGHNT, CDR2 YENEEA. This CDR3 has 14 amino acids. The ends lost 5 bases at V and 6 bases at J; junction bases unmatched: 6. The CDR3 is CASSNGGQVNIQYF. As DNA, the CDR3 is TGTGCCAGCAGCAACGGGGGACAGGTAAACATTCAGTACTTC.

The chain uses TRBV5-4 and TRBJ2-5; 8 nucleotides align to TRBD1. Germline V CDR1 and CDR2: SGHNT, YYREEE (reference sequence). J gave up 5 bases and V 3 bases, and 6 bases lay outside the gene matches. This CDR3 spans 14 amino acids. The CDR3 region is CASSYTGGGETQYF. The CDR3 DNA reads TGTGCCAGCAGCTATACAGGGGGAGGTGAGACCCAGTACTTC.

The chain links TRBV4-1 to TRBJ2-2; tentatively, D is TRBD2 (5 bases). This CDR3 has 17 residues. V lost 0 bases, J lost 5 bases, and 16 bases lay in between. CDR1 MGHRA and CDR2 YSYEKL come from the germline V gene. The CDR3 loop reads CASSQDSTGWGTGELFF. CDR3 DNA sequence: TGCGCCAGCAGCCAAGATTCGACGGGGTGGGGTACCGGGGAGCTGTTTTTT.

This clone was observed a single time. The gene calls are TRBV13 and TRBJ1-1; 8 nucleotides match TRBD1. After removal of 5 bases from V and 6 bases from J, the junction contained 11 bases not matched to a gene. The CDR3 sequence is 15 residues long. Germline CDR1 PRHDT, CDR2 FYEKMQ (reference sequence). The CDR3 nucleotides are TGTGCCAGCAGCCCTCGGACAGGGAGTTACCCTGAAGCTTTCTTT. The encoded protein is CASSPRTGSYPEAFF.

This clone was observed many times. V usage is TRBV4-2 and J usage is TRBJ2-2; weak D call: TRBD2 (5 bases). Trimming took 0 bases from V and 4 from J, leaving 9 bases between them. Germline V gene data show CDR1 as LGHNA and CDR2 as YNFKEQ. This CDR3 region has 15 residues. The CDR3 DNA follows: TGTGCCAGCAGCCAAGATCCGGGGAGCACCGGGGAGCTGTTTTTT. Its protein is CASSQDPGSTGELFF.

The chain has TRBV2 and TRBJ2-7, with D uncertain. The V and J ends lost 3 bases and 2 bases respectively, with 8 bases between them. The CDR3 spans 13 residues. Germline V gene sequence: CDR1 SNHLY, CDR2 FYNNEI. CDR3 amino acids: CASSDRTPYEQYF. The CDR3, as DNA: TGTGCCAGCAGTGACAGAACCCCCTACGAGCAGTACTTC.

This clone has a handful of counts. The chain uses TRBV2 and TRBJ1-4; D is perhaps TRBD1 (6 bases). V shed 5 bases and J shed 8 bases, with 15 bases lying between them. Germline V gene sequence: CDR1 SNHLY, CDR2 FYNNEI. The CDR3 runs 14 residues. CDR3 amino acids: CASSRTDWEEKLFF. The CDR3 bases are TGTGCCAGCAGTAGGACAGACTGGGAAGAAAAACTGTTTTTT.

The chain employs TRBV15 and TRBJ2-5; D is perhaps TRBD2 (7 bases). The CDR3 loop spans 18 amino acids. V was pared by 4 bases and J by 2 bases, with 23 bases between. CDR1 LNHNV and CDR2 YYDKDF come from the germline V gene (reference sequence). CDR3 in amino acids: CATSKLSSTGGLQETQYF. CDR3 sequence (DNA): TGTGCCACCAGCAAACTCTCCTCCACGGGGGGCCTGCAAGAGACCCAGTACTTC.

The chain couples TRBV2 to TRBJ2-2; no clear D gene. This CDR3 region has 13 residues. Germline assignment: CDR1 SNHLY and CDR2 FYNNEI. V was cut by 5 bases and J by 4 bases, with 8 bases left in between. The CDR3 sequence is CASSLWATGELFF. The CDR3 DNA reads TGTGCCAGCAGTCTTTGGGCCACCGGGGAGCTGTTTTTT. Filled out from reference TRBV2 and TRBJ2-2, the complete variable domain reads EPEVTQTPSHQVTQMGQEVILRCVPISNHLYFYWYRQILGQKVEFLVSFYNNEISEKSEIFDDQFSVERPDGSNFTLKIRSTKLEDSAMYFCASSLWATGELFFGEGSRLTVL.

This rearrangement joins TRBV4-1 to TRBJ2-5; 7 bases map to TRBD1. Germline values: CDR1 MGHRA, CDR2 YSYEKL. This CDR3 spans 16 amino acids. V lost 1 base to trimming and J lost 5 bases; unmatched junction nucleotides: 10. The CDR3 loop is CASSQVGQLTQETQYF. The CDR3 region has the DNA TGCGCCAGCAGCCAAGTGGGACAGCTCACCCAGGAGACCCAGTACTTC.